The clone carrying this T cell receptor gamma chain appeared a few times. Its antigen is not known. The data were taken from a study of Vδ1+ human thymocytes. The study, taken as a whole, reports: Thymic delta-chain repertoires held roughly 18% Vdelta2 sequences and few Vdelta3, despite high sort purity. Thymic TRG and TRD repertoires appeared highly polyclonal, with Gaussian CDR3 length distributions.

RNA was extracted from the cells and then reverse transcribed. Multiplex PCR used pooled V-gene forward primers and a constant-region reverse primer to amplify CDR3s. TCRdb reanalysed the multiplex PCR reads with CATT. In the table there are about 22,000 gamma-chain clones, roughly 15% of which are singletons. Losses at the gene ends were 3 bases for V and 6 bases for J; bases not matched to a gene: 5. This CDR3 has 12 residues. In germline, CDR1 is EGSTGY, CDR2 YDSYTSSV. Sequenced material: Vdelta1+ gamma-delta thymocytes from the thymus. Regarding subset: FACS-sorted CD3+ TCRalphabeta- TCRVdelta1+ TCRVdelta2- thymocytes. This TCR was sampled from a child under two years old who had congenital heart surgery. J is TRGJ1 or TRGJ2 and V is TRGV4. In nucleotides, the CDR3 is TGTGCCACCTGGGATACGCCTTATAAGAAACTCTTT. It encodes CATWDTPYKKLF.